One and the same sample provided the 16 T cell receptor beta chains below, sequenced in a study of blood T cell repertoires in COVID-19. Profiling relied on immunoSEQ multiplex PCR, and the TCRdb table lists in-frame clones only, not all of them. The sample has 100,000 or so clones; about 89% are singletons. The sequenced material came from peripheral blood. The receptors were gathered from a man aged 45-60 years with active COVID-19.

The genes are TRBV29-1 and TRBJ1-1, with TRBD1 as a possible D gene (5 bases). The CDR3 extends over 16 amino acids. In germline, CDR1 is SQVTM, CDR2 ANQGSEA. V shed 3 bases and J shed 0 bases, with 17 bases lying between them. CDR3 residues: CSVDNVQGPLNTEAFF. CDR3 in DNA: TGCAGCGTTGATAATGTTCAGGGCCCCCTGAACACTGAAGCTTTCTTT.

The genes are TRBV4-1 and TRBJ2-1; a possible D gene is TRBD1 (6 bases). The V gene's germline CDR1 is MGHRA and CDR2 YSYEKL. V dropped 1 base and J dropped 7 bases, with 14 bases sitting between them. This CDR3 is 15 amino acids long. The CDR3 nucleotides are TGCGCCAGCAGCCAAGCTCTTAGGGGGTTAAATGAGCAGTTCTTC. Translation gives CASSQALRGLNEQFF.

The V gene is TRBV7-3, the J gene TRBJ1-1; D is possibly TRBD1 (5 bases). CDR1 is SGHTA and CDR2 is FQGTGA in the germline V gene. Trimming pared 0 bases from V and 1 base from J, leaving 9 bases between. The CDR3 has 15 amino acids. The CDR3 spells CASSLTSTANTEAFF. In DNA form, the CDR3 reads TGTGCCAGCAGCTTAACGTCGACAGCGAACACTGAAGCTTTCTTT.

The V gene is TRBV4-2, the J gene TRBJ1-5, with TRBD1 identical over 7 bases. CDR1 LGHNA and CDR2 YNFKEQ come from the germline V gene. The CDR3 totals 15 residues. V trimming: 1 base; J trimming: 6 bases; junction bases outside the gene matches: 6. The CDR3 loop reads CASSQGTGVGQPQHF. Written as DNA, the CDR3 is TGTGCCAGCAGCCAAGGCACAGGGGTGGGTCAGCCCCAGCATTTT.

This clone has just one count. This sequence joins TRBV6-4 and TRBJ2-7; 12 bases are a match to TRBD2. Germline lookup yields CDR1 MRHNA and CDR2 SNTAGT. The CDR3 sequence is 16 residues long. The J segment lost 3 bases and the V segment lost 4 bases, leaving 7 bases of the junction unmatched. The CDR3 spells CASSVQTGLAGYEQYV. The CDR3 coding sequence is TGTGCCAGCAGTGTCCAAACGGGACTAGCGGGCTACGAGCAGTACGTC.

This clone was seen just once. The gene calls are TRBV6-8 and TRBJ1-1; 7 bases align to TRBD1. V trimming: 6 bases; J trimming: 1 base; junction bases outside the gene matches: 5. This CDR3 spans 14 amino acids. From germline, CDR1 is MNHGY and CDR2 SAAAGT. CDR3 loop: CASRDDRENTEAFF. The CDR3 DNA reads TGTGCCAGCAGGGACGACAGGGAGAACACTGAAGCTTTCTTT.

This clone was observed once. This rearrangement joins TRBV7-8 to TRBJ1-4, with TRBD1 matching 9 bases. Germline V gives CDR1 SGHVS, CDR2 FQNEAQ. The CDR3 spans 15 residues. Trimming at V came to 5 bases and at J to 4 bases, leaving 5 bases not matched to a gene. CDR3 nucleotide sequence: TGTGCCAGCAGCCCGGGGACAGGGTATAATGAAAAACTGTTTTTT. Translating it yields CASSPGTGYNEKLFF.

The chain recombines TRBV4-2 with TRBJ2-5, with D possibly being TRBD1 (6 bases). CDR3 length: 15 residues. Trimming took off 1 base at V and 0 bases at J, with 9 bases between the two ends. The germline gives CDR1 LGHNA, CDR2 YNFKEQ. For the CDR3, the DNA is TGTGCCAGCAGCCAAGGGGGACAAAACCAAGAGACCCAGTACTTC. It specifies CASSQGGQNQETQYF.

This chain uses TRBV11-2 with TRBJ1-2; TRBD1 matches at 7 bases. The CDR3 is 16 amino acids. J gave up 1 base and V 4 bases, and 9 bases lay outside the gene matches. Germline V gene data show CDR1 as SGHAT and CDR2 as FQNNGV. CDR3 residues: CASSSSPRDSNYGYTF. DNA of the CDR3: TGTGCCAGCAGCTCTAGTCCCCGGGACAGTAACTATGGCTACACCTTC.

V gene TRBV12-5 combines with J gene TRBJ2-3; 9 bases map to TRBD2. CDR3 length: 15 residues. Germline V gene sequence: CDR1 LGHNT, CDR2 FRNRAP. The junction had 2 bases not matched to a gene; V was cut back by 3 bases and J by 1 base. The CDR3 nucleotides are TGTGCTAGTGGTTTTGGCGGGGGGGGCACAGATACGCAGTATTTT. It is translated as CASGFGGGGTDTQYF.

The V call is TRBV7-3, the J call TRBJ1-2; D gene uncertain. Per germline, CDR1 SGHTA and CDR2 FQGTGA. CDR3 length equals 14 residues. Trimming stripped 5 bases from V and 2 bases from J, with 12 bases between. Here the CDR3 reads CASSPGRTNYGYTF. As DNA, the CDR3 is TGTGCCAGCAGCCCGGGTCGAACCAACTATGGCTACACCTTC.

In DNA form, the CDR3 reads TGTGCCAGCAGCGAGGACAGGGGGAATCAGCCCCAGCATTTT. Its protein product is CASSEDRGNQPQHF. J is TRBJ1-5 and V is TRBV11-2; 10 positions match TRBD1. Germline-derived CDR1 and CDR2 are SGHAT and FQNNGV. V shed 5 bases and J 4 bases; nucleotides not matched to a gene: 2. This CDR3 is built from 14 residues.

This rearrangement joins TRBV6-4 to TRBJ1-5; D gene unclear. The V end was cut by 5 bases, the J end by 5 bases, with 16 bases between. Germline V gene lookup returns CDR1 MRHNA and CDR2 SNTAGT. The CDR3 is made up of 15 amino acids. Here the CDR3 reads CASSQRETSYQPQHF. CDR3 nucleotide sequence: TGTGCCAGCAGTCAAAGGGAGACGAGCTATCAGCCCCAGCATTTT.

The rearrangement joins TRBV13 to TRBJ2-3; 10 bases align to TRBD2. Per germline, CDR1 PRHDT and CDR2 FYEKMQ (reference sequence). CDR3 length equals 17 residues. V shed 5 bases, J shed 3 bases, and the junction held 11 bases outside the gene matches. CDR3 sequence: CASSPSSGSVWTDTQYF. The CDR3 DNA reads TGTGCCAGCAGCCCGTCTAGCGGGAGCGTGTGGACAGATACGCAGTATTTT.

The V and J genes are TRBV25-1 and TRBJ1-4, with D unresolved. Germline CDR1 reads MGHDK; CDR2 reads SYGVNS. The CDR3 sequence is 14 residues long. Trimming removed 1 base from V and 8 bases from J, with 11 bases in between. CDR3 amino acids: CASSESGRREKLFF. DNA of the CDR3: TGTGCCAGCAGTGAATCAGGCAGAAGGGAAAAACTGTTTTTT.

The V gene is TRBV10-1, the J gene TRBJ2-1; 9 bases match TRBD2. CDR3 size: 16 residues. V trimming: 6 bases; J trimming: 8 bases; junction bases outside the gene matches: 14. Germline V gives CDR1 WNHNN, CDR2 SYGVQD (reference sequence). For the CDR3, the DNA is TGCGCCAGCAGCTTGACTAGCGGTCAAAAATCGGATGAGCAGTTCTTC. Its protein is CASSLTSGQKSDEQFF.